This T cell receptor (beta chain) originates from a study of blood T cell repertoires in COVID-19. Turning to the study itself: Sources were T cells, B-cell-depleted T cells, or PBMCs; the material itself was cDNA or gDNA.

The germline V gene has CDR1 SGHDT and CDR2 YYEEEE. The CDR3 contains 16 residues. V lost 4 bases, J lost 6 bases, and 14 bases stayed unmatched. TCRdb keeps only in-frame clones here, not all; method: immunoSEQ multiplex PCR. The data hold over 65,000 clones, with roughly 90% observed a single time. This TCR derives from a man aged 50-60 years with active COVID-19. J is TRBJ2-3 and V is TRBV5-6; 7 bases fit TRBD1. Input material: peripheral blood. CDR3 in DNA: TGTGCCAGCAGCCTCTTCAGGGACAGAGAGGGGGATACGCAGTATTTT. Amino acid sequence: CASSLFRDREGDTQYF. The variable domain in full, with the rest retrieved from reference TRBV5-6 and TRBJ2-3, is DAGVTQSPTHLIKTRGQQVTLRCSPKSGHDTVSWYQQALGQGPQFIFQYYEEEERQRGNFPDRFSGHQFPNYSSELNVNALLLGDSALYLCASSLFRDREGDTQYFGPGTRLTVL.